This T cell receptor beta chain was observed in a study of tumor-infiltrating lymphocytes in oesophageal squamous cell carcinoma. TCRdb redid the calling of the PCR reads with MiXCR, one entry per CDR3 protein. The sample holds approximately 20,000 distinct CDR3 sequences, around 40% seen once. V was pared by 5 bases and J by 6 bases, with 10 bases of the junction left unmatched. Germline CDR1 reads SGHTA; CDR2 reads FQGTGA. The CDR3 has 16 amino acids. Sequenced material: esophageal tumor tissue. The receptor was derived from a male donor with esophageal squamous cell carcinoma. The gene calls are TRBV7-3 and TRBJ2-2; 9 nucleotides line up with TRBD2. DNA for the CDR3: TGTGCCAGCAGCCCTCGGGCGGGACTAGCTTCCGGGGAGCTGTTTTTT. Protein sequence: CASSPRAGLASGELFF.